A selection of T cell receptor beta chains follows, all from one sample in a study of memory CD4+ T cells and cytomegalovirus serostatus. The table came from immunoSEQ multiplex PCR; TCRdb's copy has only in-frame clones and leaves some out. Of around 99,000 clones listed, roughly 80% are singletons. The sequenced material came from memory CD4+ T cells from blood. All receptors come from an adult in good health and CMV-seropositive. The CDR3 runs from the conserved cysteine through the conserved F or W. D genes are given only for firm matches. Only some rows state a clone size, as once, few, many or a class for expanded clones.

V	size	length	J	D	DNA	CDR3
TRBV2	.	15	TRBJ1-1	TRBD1	TGTGCCAGCGCTGAGGGACAGGGGGGGTACACTGAAGCTTTCTTT	CASAEGQGGYTEAFF
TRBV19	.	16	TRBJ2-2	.	TGTGCCAGTAGTATTAGGCGGGACAGGAACACCGGGGAGCTGTTTTTT	CASSIRRDRNTGELFF
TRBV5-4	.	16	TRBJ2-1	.	TGTGCCAGCAGCCGCACCGTGGGAGTGACCTACAATGAGCAGTTCTTC	CASSRTVGVTYNEQFF
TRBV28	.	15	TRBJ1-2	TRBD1	TGTGCCAGCAGAGCGCCCTGGACAGGGGGCGACGGCTACACCTTC	CASRAPWTGGDGYTF
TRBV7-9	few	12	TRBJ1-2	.	TGTGCCACTTCTCTGCCACAGGGCCGCTACACCTTC	CATSLPQGRYTF
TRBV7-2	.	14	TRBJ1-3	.	TGTGCCAGCAGACCCGATGGGGCTGGAAACACCATATATTTT	CASRPDGAGNTIYF
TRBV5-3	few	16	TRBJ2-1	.	TGTGCCAGAAGCGTTGGTGGGGACGGACCCTACAATGAGCAGTTCTTC	CARSVGGDGPYNEQFF
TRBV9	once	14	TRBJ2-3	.	TGTGCCAGCAGCGTGTCCCCCAGCACTGTTACGCAGTATTTT	CASSVSPSTVTQYF
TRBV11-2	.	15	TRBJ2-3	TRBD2	TGTGCCAGCAGCTTCAGCGGGAGCCAGGCAGATACGCAGTATTTT	CASSFSGSQADTQYF
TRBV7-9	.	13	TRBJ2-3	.	TGTGCCAGCAGCTTAGGCGGCGTGAATACGCAGTATTTT	CASSLGGVNTQYF
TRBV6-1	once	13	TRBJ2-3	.	TGTGCCAGCAGTGAAATCAGGGCTGATACGCAGTATTTT	CASSEIRADTQYF
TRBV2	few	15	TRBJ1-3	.	TGTGCCAGCAGGGTCTCGGACTTTTCTGGAAACACCATATATTTT	CASRVSDFSGNTIYF
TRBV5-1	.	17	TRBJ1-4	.	TGCGCCAGCAGCGAGAGACCCCAGGGGACTACTAATGAAAAACTGTTTTTT	CASSERPQGTTNEKLFF
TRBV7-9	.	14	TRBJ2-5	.	TGTGCCAGCAGCTACGGGGTAGCCGGGGAGACCCAGTACTTC	CASSYGVAGETQYF
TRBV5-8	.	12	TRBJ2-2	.	TGTGCCAGCGATCTCGGCACCGGGGAGCTGTTTTTT	CASDLGTGELFF
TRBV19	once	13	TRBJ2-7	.	TGTGCCAGTACCAAGACAGGATCCTACGAGCAGTACTTC	CASTKTGSYEQYF
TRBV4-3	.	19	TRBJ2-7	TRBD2	TGCGCCAGCAGCCGAAGTAGCGGGCGGGGTGCCGATTTGGCCTACGAGCAGTACTTC	CASSRSSGRGADLAYEQYF
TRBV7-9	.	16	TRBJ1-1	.	TGTGCCAGCAGCCCCTTGGGAGGGGTAATGAACACTGAAGCTTTCTTT	CASSPLGGVMNTEAFF
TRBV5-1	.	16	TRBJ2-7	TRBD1	TGCGCCAGCAGCCCAGAACGGGACAGGGCGATCTACGAGCAGTACTTC	CASSPERDRAIYEQYF
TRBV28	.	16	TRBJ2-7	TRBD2	TGTGCCAGCATCCCCCAGGCGGCTAGCGGTACCTACGAGCAGTACTTC	CASIPQAASGTYEQYF
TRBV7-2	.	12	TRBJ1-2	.	TGTGCCAGCAGCACTTCTAGCTATGGCTACACCTTC	CASSTSSYGYTF
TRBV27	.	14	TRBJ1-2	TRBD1	TGTGCCAGCATGGAAAACAGGGGCGCCTATGGCTACACCTTC	CASMENRGAYGYTF
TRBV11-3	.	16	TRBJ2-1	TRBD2	TGTGCCAGCAGCTTCGGGGGCGGACTAGCACGAAATGAGCAGTTCTTC	CASSFGGGLARNEQFF
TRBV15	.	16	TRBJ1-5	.	TGTGCCACCAGCAGAGATTCGAGGGTCGGGAATCAGCCCCAGCATTTT	CATSRDSRVGNQPQHF
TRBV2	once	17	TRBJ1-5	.	TGTGCCAGCAGTGTTCCCCTGGGCGGGAGTGTGAATCAGCCCCAGCATTTT	CASSVPLGGSVNQPQHF
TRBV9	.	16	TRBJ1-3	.	TGTGCCAGCAGCGTAACAGGGAATCCATTAGGGGACACCATATATTTT	CASSVTGNPLGDTIYF
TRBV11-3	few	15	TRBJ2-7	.	TGTGCCAGCAGCTTATCCTCGGGGCCGGTCTACGAGCAGTACTTC	CASSLSSGPVYEQYF
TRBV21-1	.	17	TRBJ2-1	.	TGTGCCAGCAGCACCGATATACGTAAAGGATACTACAATGAGCAGTTCTTC	CASSTDIRKGYYNEQFF
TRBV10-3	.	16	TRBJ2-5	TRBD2	TGTGCCATCAGTGAGGGCGGCGGGAGGGCCGGGGAGACCCAGTACTTC	CAISEGGGRAGETQYF